The clone carrying this TCR beta chain showed up just once. The investigators sampled blood at baseline, at cycle 4 day 1, and at cycle 7 day 1. The assay was immunoSEQ multiplex PCR, and TCRdb's table has in-frame clones only and misses some. The table includes tens of thousands of clones, around 82% detected once. These data come from a study of OX40 agonist ivuxolimab in advanced cancers. The overall study: The mean age was around 56 years, ranging from 23 to 79, with around four fifths of participants male.

This CDR3 is built from 14 residues. Germline values: CDR1 MNHEY, CDR2 SVGAGI. V was clipped by 4 bases and J by 3 bases, with 10 bases between them. The clonotype was recovered from an adult with an advanced solid tumor such as melanoma, head and neck, liver or kidney cancer. This chain joins TRBV6-5 and TRBJ2-1; D is tentatively TRBD1 or TRBD2 (5 bases each). The specimen was CD4+ or CD8+ T cells sorted from blood, collected in a trial of the OX40 agonist ivuxolimab. The CDR3 spells CASSFGDGYNEQFF. The CDR3, as DNA: TGTGCCAGCAGTTTCGGGGACGGCTACAATGAGCAGTTCTTC.